Here is one T cell receptor beta chain with its context. Germline V gene data show CDR1 as SGHAT and CDR2 as FQNNGV. Trimming removed 0 bases from V and 10 bases from J, with 9 bases in between. The CDR3 sequence is 12 residues long. TCRdb's table, derived via immunoSEQ multiplex PCR, lists solely in-frame clones and lacks some. The table includes about 60,000 clones, under 90% detected once. These data come from a study of T cells in localized non-small cell lung cancer. This specimen was peripheral blood, taken before any cancer treatment. The chain joins TRBV11-2 to TRBJ1-2; D remains ambiguous. This clonotype originated in a woman aged 35 to 69 with stage I lung adenocarcinoma. The CDR3 coding sequence is TGTGCCAGCAGCTTAGATTTTGGCCCCTACACCTTC. Translating it yields CASSLDFGPYTF. Supplemented by reference TRBV11-2 and TRBJ1-2, the full variable domain reads EAGVAQSPRYKIIEKRQSVAFWCNPISGHATLYWYQQILGQGPKLLIQFQNNGVVDDSQLPKDRFSAERLKGVDSTLKIQPAKLEDSAVYLCASSLDFGPYTFGSGTRLTVV.